These 10 T cell receptor beta chains originate from one sample sequenced in a study of CD8+CD57+ T cells in acquired aplastic anemia. TCR beta VDJ and CDR3 were profiled, and genomic DNA was the template. In TCRdb, the reads were re-called with MiXCR into one record per CDR3 protein. In the table there are around 130,000 distinct CDR3 sequences, about 48% of which are singletons. Sequencing input: sorted CD4+, CD8+, or CD8+CD57+ T cells (not recorded which) from PBMCs. All receptors derive from a human donor in good health, serving as a control.

This clonotype occurred many times. This chain links TRBV7-8 with TRBJ2-2; D is uncertain. The V end was cut by 3 bases, the J end by 0 bases, with 11 bases between. Germline assignment: CDR1 SGHVS and CDR2 FQNEAQ. This CDR3 is built from 16 residues. The CDR3, as DNA: TGTGCCAGCAGCTTTGAAGGGTCCGCGAACACCGGGGAGCTGTTTTTT. Protein sequence: CASSFEGSANTGELFF.

This clonotype has ten or more counts. This chain's CDR3 is CASSFGQGYYNEQFF. As DNA, the CDR3 is TGTGCCAGCAGCTTCGGACAGGGCTACTACAATGAGCAGTTCTTC. This sequence joins TRBV7-2 and TRBJ2-1, with 8 bases lining up with TRBD1. Germline V lookup: CDR1 SGHTA, CDR2 FQGNSA. V dropped 3 bases and J dropped 3; count of bases not matched to a gene: 4. The length of the CDR3 is 15 residues. Complete variable domain (other parts from reference TRBV7-2 and TRBJ2-1): GAGVSQSPSNKVTEKGKDVELRCDPISGHTALYWYRQSLGQGLEFLIYFQGNSAPDKSGLPSDRFSAERTGGSVSTLTIQRTQQEDSAVYLCASSFGQGYYNEQFFGPGTRLTVL.

This clonotype was seen once. The rearrangement links TRBV19 to TRBJ1-1; 8 bases are shared with TRBD1. The length of the CDR3 is 15 residues. The ends lost 3 bases at V and 5 bases at J; junction bases unmatched: 8. The germline V gene has CDR1 LNHDA and CDR2 SQIVND (reference sequence). The CDR3 is CASSIQGAKGTEAFF. The DNA for the CDR3 is TGTGCCAGTAGTATCCAGGGGGCGAAAGGGACTGAAGCTTTCTTT.

About this clonotype: This may arise from a read error, as a much more abundant clone is one base away. This CDR3 fails to terminate in the conserved phenylalanine or tryptophan, so it likely reflects a read error. The chain has TRBV11-2 and TRBJ2-2; TRBD1 matches at 7 bases. Germline CDR1 is SGHAT and CDR2 is FQNNGV. J was trimmed by 7 bases and V by 5 bases; bases with no gene match: 7. The CDR3 length is 14 residues. The CDR3 spells CASSLTGKSGELFS. The CDR3 coding sequence is TGTGCCAGCAGCCTGACAGGGAAGAGCGGGGAGCTGTTTTCT.

V usage is TRBV15 and J usage is TRBJ2-7, with D tentatively TRBD2 (5 bases). Deletions cut 0 bases from V and 3 bases from J, with 12 bases between. CDR1 is LNHNV, CDR2 YYDKDF, per germline (reference sequence). The length of the CDR3 is 15 residues. As DNA, the CDR3 is TGTGCCACCAGCAGAGATAAGGTAACTAGCTACGAGCAGTACTTC. This codes for CATSRDKVTSYEQYF. Looking up the rest from reference TRBV15 and TRBJ2-7 gives the full variable domain: DAMVIQNPRYQVTQFGKPVTLSCSQTLNHNVMYWYQQKSSQAPKLLFHYYDKDFNNEADTPDNFQSRRPNTSFCFLDIRSPGLGDTAMYLCATSRDKVTSYEQYFGPGTRLTVT.

This chain joins TRBV29-1 and TRBJ2-7; 9 nucleotides agree with TRBD1. The CDR3 has 13 amino acids. The J segment lost 2 bases and the V segment lost 4 bases, leaving 3 bases of the junction unmatched. Germline CDR1 is SQVTM and CDR2 is ANQGSEA. The CDR3 region has the DNA TGCAGCGTTGCCCGGGACAGGGCCTACGAGCAGTACTTC. This sequence encodes CSVARDRAYEQYF.

This clonotype was seen a single time. J is TRBJ2-7 and V is TRBV5-4, with 8 bases that match TRBD1. Germline CDR1 SGHNT, CDR2 YYREEE (reference sequence). The CDR3 contains 14 residues. Unmatched junction bases numbered 5, after V lost 6 bases and J lost 0 bases. CDR3 residues: CASIRTGSSYEQYF. CDR3 in DNA: TGTGCCAGCATCCGGACAGGGTCCTCCTACGAGCAGTACTTC.

This clonotype was recorded at least ten times. The CDR3 DNA reads as TGTGCCAGCAGCGTCTACTTCCCGGGACTAGCGGCCTCAGATACGCAGTATTTT. This translates into CASSVYFPGLAASDTQYF. The genes are TRBV11-3 and TRBJ2-3; 11 nucleotides align to TRBD2. Trimming cost V 5 bases and J 4 bases; bases outside gene matches: 14. CDR3 length: 18 residues. Germline V CDR1 and CDR2: SGHNT, YENEEA.

The V call is TRBV5-6, the J call TRBJ1-2; 10 nucleotides match TRBD1. The CDR3 extends over 13 amino acids. CDR1 is SGHDT and CDR2 is YYEEEE in the germline V gene. V dropped 4 bases and J dropped 6; count of bases not matched to a gene: 3. Written as DNA, the CDR3 is TGTGCCAGCAGCCCCGGGACAGGGGATGGCTACACCTTC. This sequence encodes CASSPGTGDGYTF.

This clonotype was found once. This chain joins TRBV11-1 and TRBJ2-1; D ambiguous. This CDR3 spans 15 amino acids. The germline CDR1 and CDR2 sequences are SGHAT and FQDESV (reference sequence). The V gene lost 3 bases and the J gene lost 7 bases, with 16 bases spanning the gap. The CDR3 spells CASSFGESRVNEQFF. The CDR3 bases are TGTGCCAGCAGCTTTGGTGAGTCCCGAGTGAATGAGCAGTTCTTC.